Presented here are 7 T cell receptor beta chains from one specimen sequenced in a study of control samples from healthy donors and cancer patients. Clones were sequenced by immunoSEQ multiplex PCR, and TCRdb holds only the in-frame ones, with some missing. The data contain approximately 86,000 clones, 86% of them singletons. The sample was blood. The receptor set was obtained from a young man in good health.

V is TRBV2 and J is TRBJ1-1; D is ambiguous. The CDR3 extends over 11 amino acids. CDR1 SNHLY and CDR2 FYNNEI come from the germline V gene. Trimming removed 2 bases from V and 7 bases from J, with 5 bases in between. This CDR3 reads CASSEWREAFF. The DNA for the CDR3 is TGTGCCAGCAGTGAATGGCGTGAAGCTTTCTTT.

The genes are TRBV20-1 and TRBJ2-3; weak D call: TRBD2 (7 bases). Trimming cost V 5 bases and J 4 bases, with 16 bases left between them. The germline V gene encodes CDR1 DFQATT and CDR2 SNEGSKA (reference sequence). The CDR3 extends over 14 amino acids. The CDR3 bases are TGCAGTGCTCGTGGGGGGGGCCTATCAGATACGCAGTATTTT. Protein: CSARGGGLSDTQYF.

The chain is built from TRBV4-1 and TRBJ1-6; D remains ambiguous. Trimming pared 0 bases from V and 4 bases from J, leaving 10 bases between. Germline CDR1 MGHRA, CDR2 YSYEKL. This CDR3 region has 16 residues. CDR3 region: CASSQDTTVYNSPLHF. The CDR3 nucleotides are TGCGCCAGCAGCCAAGACACGACGGTGTATAATTCACCCCTCCACTTT.

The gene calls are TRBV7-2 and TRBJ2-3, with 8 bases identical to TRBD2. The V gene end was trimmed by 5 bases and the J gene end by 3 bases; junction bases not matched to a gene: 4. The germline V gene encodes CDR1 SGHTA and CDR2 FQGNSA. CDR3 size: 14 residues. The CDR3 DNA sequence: TGTGCCAGCAGCACGAGCGGGGGAACAGATACGCAGTATTTT. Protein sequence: CASSTSGGTDTQYF.

CDR3 sequence: CASSSDSSFYF. In DNA form, the CDR3 reads TGTGCCAGCTCCTCGGACTCAAGTTTTTATTTT. The genes are TRBV6-5 and TRBJ2-3, with D maybe TRBD2 (5 bases). Germline loops: CDR1 MNHEY, CDR2 SVGAGI. Trimming stripped 8 bases from V and 15 bases from J, with 18 bases between. The CDR3 sequence is 11 residues long.

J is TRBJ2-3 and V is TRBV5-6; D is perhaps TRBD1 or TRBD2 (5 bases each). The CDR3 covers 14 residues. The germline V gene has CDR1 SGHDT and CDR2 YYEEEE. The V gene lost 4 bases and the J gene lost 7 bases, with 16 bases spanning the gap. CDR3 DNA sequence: TGTGCCAGCAGCCTGGGACGGTCTAAAAATACGCAGTATTTT. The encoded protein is CASSLGRSKNTQYF.

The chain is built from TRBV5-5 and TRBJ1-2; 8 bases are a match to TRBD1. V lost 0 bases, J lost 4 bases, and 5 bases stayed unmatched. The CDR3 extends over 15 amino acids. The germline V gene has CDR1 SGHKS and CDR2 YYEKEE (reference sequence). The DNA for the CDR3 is TGTGCCAGCAGCTTGGTAGCAGGGGGCGCCTATGGCTACACCTTC. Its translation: CASSLVAGGAYGYTF.